This TCR beta chain was found in a study of T cells in Graves' hyperthyroidism and ophthalmopathy. The CDR3 runs to 16 residues. The germline V gene encodes CDR1 DFQATT and CDR2 SNEGSKA (reference sequence). Trimming cost V 5 bases and J 0 bases, with 20 bases left between them. This clonotype was found many times. Newly diagnosed hyperthyroidism patients aged 18 to 65 years had disease lasting under 2 months. Using 10 ml of fresh peripheral blood, PBMCs were prepared. Regions amplified from RNA transcripts were the TCR beta CDR3 regions. A set of HTBI primers served as the primers for a first-round RT-PCR of the TCR CDR3. MiXCR, applied by TCRdb to the multiplex PCR reads, yields one record per CDR3 protein. The sample records roughly 300,000 distinct CDR3 sequences, approximately 15% being singletons.

The origin of this receptor is a woman aged 25 to 45 with Graves' hyperthyroidism. Sequencing input: blood. This chain connects TRBV20-1 to TRBJ2-7, with D maybe TRBD1 (5 bases). CDR3 nucleotides: TGCAGTGCTCTTGACCTTTTTAAGGGGTCCTCCTACGAGCAGTACTTC. It codes for CSALDLFKGSSYEQYF.